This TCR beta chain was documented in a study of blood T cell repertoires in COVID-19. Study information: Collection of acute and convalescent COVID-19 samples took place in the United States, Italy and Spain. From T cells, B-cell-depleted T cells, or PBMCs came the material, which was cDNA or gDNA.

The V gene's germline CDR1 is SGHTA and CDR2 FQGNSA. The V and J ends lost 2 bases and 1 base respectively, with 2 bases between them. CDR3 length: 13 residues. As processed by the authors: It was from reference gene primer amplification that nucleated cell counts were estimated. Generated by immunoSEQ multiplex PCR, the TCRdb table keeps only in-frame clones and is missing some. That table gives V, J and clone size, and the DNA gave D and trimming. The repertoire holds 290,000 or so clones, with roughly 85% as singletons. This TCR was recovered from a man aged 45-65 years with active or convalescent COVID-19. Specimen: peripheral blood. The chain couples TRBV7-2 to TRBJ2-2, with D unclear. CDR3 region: CASSLLNTGELFF. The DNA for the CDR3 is TGTGCCAGCAGCTTACTGAACACCGGGGAGCTGTTTTTT.